Presented here are 18 T cell receptor beta chains from one specimen sequenced in a study of cytomegalovirus exposure and HLA in healthy donors. Both 60 Vbeta primers and 13 Jbeta primers went into the PCR. Sequencing was performed with immunoSEQ multiplex PCR; in TCRdb, only in-frame clones are kept and a portion is missing. The data show 140,000 to 150,000 clones, with around three quarters seen just once and roughly 2% held by the top ten. Sequences were obtained from PBMCs. These receptors all come from a woman aged 60 to 75 in good health and CMV-seropositive.

In this sample, this clone turned up a few times. The V call is TRBV28, the J call TRBJ1-1; D is uncertain. Germline CDR1 and CDR2: MDHEN and SYDVKM. V dropped 8 bases and J dropped 1 base, with 5 bases sitting between them. The CDR3 covers 11 residues. The CDR3 sequence: CASPSNTEAFF. DNA of the CDR3: TGTGCCAGCCCCTCGAACACTGAAGCTTTCTTT.

The chain links TRBV4-1 to TRBJ2-6; D gene ambiguous. The CDR3 is 15 amino acids. CDR1 is MGHRA and CDR2 is YSYEKL in the germline V gene. Trimming pared 3 bases from V and 1 base from J, leaving 7 bases between. CDR3 DNA sequence: TGCGCCAGCAGCCAGGCCGTATCTGGGGCCAACGTCCTGACTTTC. It encodes CASSQAVSGANVLTF.

The rearrangement links TRBV5-1 to TRBJ2-2; maybe TRBD2 (6 bases). The V and J ends lost 3 bases and 5 bases respectively, with 11 bases between them. The CDR3 length is 14 residues. Germline lookup yields CDR1 SGHRS and CDR2 YFSETQ. CDR3 protein: CASSYFSGTGELFF. CDR3 in DNA: TGCGCCAGCAGCTATTTTAGCGGAACCGGGGAGCTGTTTTTT.

The CDR3 region is CASSSGGGTYGYTF. The CDR3 DNA follows: TGCGCCAGCAGCTCTGGGGGCGGAACCTATGGCTACACCTTC. V and J are TRBV5-1 and TRBJ1-2, with D tentatively TRBD1 (6 bases). This CDR3 has 14 amino acids. Trimming cost V 3 bases and J 4 bases, with 13 bases left between them. CDR1 and CDR2 (germline): SGHRS, YFSETQ.

This clone turned up a few times. The chain recombines TRBV7-3 with TRBJ2-3; TRBD2 agrees at 11 bases. CDR1 and CDR2 (germline): SGHTA, FQGTGA. The V and J ends lost 2 bases and 2 bases, in that order; junction bases with no gene match: 3. The CDR3 runs to 16 residues. The CDR3 nucleotides are TGTGCCAGCAGCTTAGGGACTAGCGGTATCACAGATACGCAGTATTTT. Its translation is CASSLGTSGITDTQYF.

CDR3: CASSPIDGHNQPQHF. DNA of the CDR3: TGTGCCAGCAGCCCTATCGACGGACACAATCAGCCCCAGCATTTT. The V and J genes are TRBV7-2 and TRBJ1-5; TRBD1 is a possible D gene (5 bases). The CDR3 covers 15 residues. V gave up 5 bases and J gave up 3 bases, with 14 bases separating them. The V gene's germline CDR1 is SGHTA and CDR2 FQGNSA.

The rearrangement links TRBV5-1 to TRBJ2-3; 8 nucleotides agree with TRBD2. J lost 0 bases, V lost 0 bases, and 3 bases had no gene match. Germline CDR1 and CDR2: SGHRS and YFSETQ. The CDR3 extends over 16 amino acids. CDR3 region: CASSLGLASSTDTQYF. The CDR3 region has the DNA TGCGCCAGCAGCTTGGGACTAGCGTCTAGCACAGATACGCAGTATTTT.

CDR3 region: CASSTPDRGEQYF. CDR3 bases: TGTGCCAGTAGTACCCCCGACAGGGGCGAGCAGTACTTC. The rearrangement links TRBV19 to TRBJ2-7; TRBD1 matches at 8 bases. Trimming cost V 4 bases and J 6 bases; bases outside gene matches: 5. The CDR3 consists of 13 residues. Germline V gives CDR1 LNHDA, CDR2 SQIVND (reference sequence). Full variable domain (remainder filled in from reference TRBV19 and TRBJ2-7): DGGITQSPKYLFRKEGQNVTLSCEQNLNHDAMYWYRQDPGQGLRLIYYSQIVNDFQKGDIAEGYSVSREKKESFPLTVTSAQKNPTAFYLCASSTPDRGEQYFGPGTRLTVT.

The chain couples TRBV6-6 to TRBJ1-2; D is possibly TRBD1 (5 bases). CDR3 length: 15 residues. V was clipped by 2 bases and J by 4 bases, with 14 bases between them. Germline-derived CDR1 and CDR2 are MNHNY and SVGAGI (reference sequence). CDR3 residues: CASSYGTGGVYGYTF. CDR3 DNA sequence: TGTGCCAGCAGTTACGGCACAGGTGGGGTCTATGGCTACACCTTC.

This chain uses TRBV9 with TRBJ1-4; tentative D call: TRBD1 (6 bases). The CDR3 runs 15 residues. V lost 0 bases to trimming and J lost 11 bases, with 17 bases between them. In germline, CDR1 is SGDLS, CDR2 YYNGEE. CDR3 sequence reads: CASSVEPRKGVKLFF. The CDR3 bases are TGTGCCAGCAGCGTAGAGCCCCGCAAGGGGGTCAAACTGTTTTTT.

The chain joins TRBV18 to TRBJ2-5; a weak D match, TRBD2 (5 bases). The CDR3 sequence is 14 residues long. Germline V CDR1 and CDR2: KGHSH, LQKENI. The V end was cut by 3 bases, the J end by 1 base, with 9 bases between. Here the CDR3 reads CASSPDWSQETQYF. Written as DNA, the CDR3 is TGTGCCAGCTCACCGGACTGGTCCCAAGAGACCCAGTACTTC.

This chain links TRBV9 with TRBJ2-1, with 10 bases that match TRBD2. The CDR3 sequence is 15 residues long. Trimming took 0 bases from V and 7 from J; bases not matched to a gene: 4. Germline CDR1 and CDR2: SGDLS and YYNGEE. CDR3 sequence reads: CASSVEAGGTNEQFF. The CDR3 DNA reads as TGTGCCAGCAGCGTAGAAGCGGGAGGGACTAATGAGCAGTTCTTC.

This chain uses TRBV25-1 with TRBJ2-1, with D possibly TRBD1 on 6 matching bases. Trimming cost V 6 bases and J 0 bases, with 15 bases left between them. Germline V gene sequence: CDR1 MGHDK, CDR2 SYGVNS. The CDR3 length is 16 residues. CDR3 residues: CASRETGISSYNEQFF. DNA for the CDR3: TGTGCCAGCAGAGAAACAGGGATTAGCTCCTACAATGAGCAGTTCTTC.

The chain uses TRBV5-1 and TRBJ2-7; D call uncertain. The germline CDR1 and CDR2 sequences are SGHRS and YFSETQ. The CDR3 loop spans 15 amino acids. V lost 7 bases to trimming and J lost 5 bases, with 22 bases between them. The CDR3 DNA follows: TGCGCCAGCGCCACAAGTCTCTTTACCCTGGACGAGCAGTACTTC. It specifies CASATSLFTLDEQYF.

The chain recombines TRBV19 with TRBJ1-5; 10 bases line up with TRBD1. V dropped 6 bases and J dropped 4; count of bases not matched to a gene: 15. CDR1 is LNHDA and CDR2 is SQIVND in the germline V gene (reference sequence). The CDR3 extends over 18 amino acids. In DNA, the CDR3 is TGTGCCAGTAGCGCATCGAGGACAGGGGGACGTTCGAATCAGCCCCAGCATTTT. Translated, it gives CASSASRTGGRSNQPQHF. Full variable domain (rest looked up from reference TRBV19 and TRBJ1-5): DGGITQSPKYLFRKEGQNVTLSCEQNLNHDAMYWYRQDPGQGLRLIYYSQIVNDFQKGDIAEGYSVSREKKESFPLTVTSAQKNPTAFYLCASSASRTGGRSNQPQHFGDGTRLSIL.

The chain joins TRBV18 to TRBJ1-5; tentatively, D is TRBD1 (5 bases). The CDR3 has 16 residues. V was clipped by 2 bases and J by 4 bases, with 15 bases between them. CDR1 is KGHSH, CDR2 LQKENI, per germline. The CDR3 bases are TGTGCCAGCTCACCAGGGGCACACAGGCAAAATCAGCCCCAGCATTTT. This gives the protein CASSPGAHRQNQPQHF.

The chain recombines TRBV5-1 with TRBJ2-1; D unresolved. The ends were cut back, 0 bases at V and 3 bases at J, with 10 bases in the middle. Looked up from germline, CDR1 is SGHRS and CDR2 is YFSETQ. CDR3 size: 15 residues. As DNA, the CDR3 is TGCGCCAGCAGCTTGGGACCAGAGGTCTACAATGAGCAGTTCTTC. It translates to CASSLGPEVYNEQFF.

This chain joins TRBV28 and TRBJ2-1; 13 bases are a match to TRBD2. The CDR3 is 15 amino acids. The germline CDR1 and CDR2 sequences are MDHEN and SYDVKM. V shed 3 bases, J shed 5 bases, and the junction held 1 base outside the gene matches. CDR3 sequence reads: CASSFGLAGDNEQFF. The CDR3 nucleotides are TGTGCCAGCAGTTTCGGACTAGCGGGAGACAATGAGCAGTTCTTC.